These 12 T cell receptor beta chains came from one sample sequenced in a study of ipilimumab plus nivolumab after autologous stem cell transplantation. Measured with immunoSEQ multiplex PCR; TCRdb has only the in-frame clones, and not every one. This table has about 83,000 clones, 83% appearing once. Sequences were derived from PBMCs, sampled in a trial of ipilimumab plus nivolumab as post-transplant consolidation. These receptors all come from a male donor with diffuse large B-cell lymphoma.

The chain uses TRBV10-1 and TRBJ1-1, with D possibly TRBD1 on 6 matching bases. Germline V gene data show CDR1 as WNHNN and CDR2 as SYGVQD (reference sequence). Trimming stripped 5 bases from V and 1 base from J, with 11 bases between. The CDR3 has 14 residues. CDR3 region: CASSSRGANTEAFF. CDR3 nucleotide sequence: TGCGCCAGCAGTAGCAGGGGCGCGAACACTGAAGCTTTCTTT.

V and J are TRBV7-2 and TRBJ1-2, with 7 bases lining up with TRBD1. CDR1 SGHTA and CDR2 FQGNSA come from the germline V gene. Losses at the gene ends were 5 bases for V and 3 bases for J; bases not matched to a gene: 12. The CDR3 length is 16 residues. The CDR3 sequence: CASSGDGGGRYYGYTF. The DNA of the CDR3 is TGTGCCAGCAGCGGGGATGGAGGGGGCAGGTACTATGGCTACACCTTC. Full variable domain (remainder filled in from reference TRBV7-2 and TRBJ1-2): GAGVSQSPSNKVTEKGKDVELRCDPISGHTALYWYRQSLGQGLEFLIYFQGNSAPDKSGLPSDRFSAERTGGSVSTLTIQRTQQEDSAVYLCASSGDGGGRYYGYTFGSGTRLTVV.

The chain couples TRBV5-1 to TRBJ2-7, with 7 bases aligning to TRBD1. The germline CDR1 and CDR2 sequences are SGHRS and YFSETQ. The ends lost 6 bases at V and 2 bases at J; junction bases unmatched: 8. The CDR3 runs 14 residues. The CDR3: CASNLAGGPYEQYF. The CDR3 DNA is TGCGCCAGCAACCTAGCAGGGGGTCCCTACGAGCAGTACTTC.

The gene calls are TRBV19 and TRBJ2-1; 9 bases agree with TRBD1. The CDR3 runs 16 residues. V gave up 4 bases and J gave up 3 bases; unmatched junction bases: 7. CDR1 and CDR2 from the germline V gene are LNHDA and SQIVND (reference sequence). The CDR3 loop reads CASSTLQGASYNEQFF. CDR3 DNA: TGTGCCAGTAGTACCCTACAGGGGGCAAGCTACAATGAGCAGTTCTTC. Using reference TRBV19 and TRBJ2-1 for the parts outside the CDR3, the full variable domain is DGGITQSPKYLFRKEGQNVTLSCEQNLNHDAMYWYRQDPGQGLRLIYYSQIVNDFQKGDIAEGYSVSREKKESFPLTVTSAQKNPTAFYLCASSTLQGASYNEQFFGPGTRLTVL.

This chain joins TRBV9 and TRBJ2-7; 11 nucleotides align to TRBD2. With 4 bases clipped from V and 2 bases from J, the junction kept 5 bases outside the gene matches. The CDR3 has 15 residues. CDR1 is SGDLS and CDR2 is YYNGEE in the germline V gene. CDR3 bases: TGTGCCAGCAGCCCTCTAGCGGGGGGCGCCTACGAGCAGTACTTC. Translation gives CASSPLAGGAYEQYF.

This chain connects TRBV11-1 to TRBJ2-5, with 8 bases lining up with TRBD2. Germline trimming cut 5 bases from V and 5 bases from J; bases unmatched to any gene: 7. The CDR3 spans 14 residues. Germline V CDR1 and CDR2: SGHAT, FQDESV (reference sequence). CDR3 loop: CASSAGTSQETQYF. CDR3 sequence (DNA): TGTGCCAGCAGCGCGGGGACTAGTCAGGAGACCCAGTACTTC.

The gene calls are TRBV6-5 and TRBJ1-1, with D tentatively TRBD1 (6 bases). The germline V gene encodes CDR1 MNHEY and CDR2 SVGAGI. This CDR3 region has 15 residues. V shed 6 bases and J shed 0 bases, with 14 bases lying between them. CDR3 nucleotide sequence: TGTGCCAGCAGGGGATTGGACAGATTGAACACTGAAGCTTTCTTT. It translates to CASRGLDRLNTEAFF.

The chain recombines TRBV29-1 with TRBJ1-2; D not resolved. The CDR3 has 13 amino acids. V dropped 4 bases and J dropped 0 bases, with 9 bases sitting between them. Germline CDR1 reads SQVTM; CDR2 reads ANQGSEA. The CDR3 bases are TGCAGCGTTGGACAATCAACTAACTATGGCTACACCTTC. As protein: CSVGQSTNYGYTF. The complete variable domain, with remaining parts taken from reference TRBV29-1 and TRBJ1-2, reads SAVISQKPSRDICQRGTSLTIQCQVDSQVTMMFWYRQQPGQSLTLIATANQGSEATYESGFVIDKFPISRPNLTFSTLTVSNMSPEDSSIYLCSVGQSTNYGYTFGSGTRLTVV.

The chain joins TRBV27 to TRBJ1-5, with 8 bases matching TRBD1. This CDR3 has 16 residues. Losses at the gene ends were 3 bases for V and 6 bases for J; bases not matched to a gene: 10. CDR1 and CDR2 (germline): MNHEY, SMNVEV (reference sequence). CDR3 nucleotide sequence: TGTGCCAGCAGTTTTACCGGCAGGGGGCGAGGTCAGCCCCAGCATTTT. Translating it yields CASSFTGRGRGQPQHF.

The rearrangement links TRBV19 to TRBJ1-5; maybe TRBD1 (6 bases). The CDR3 is 13 amino acids. Trimming left V 11 bases short and J 1 base short, with 12 bases between. Germline V CDR1 and CDR2: LNHDA, SQIVND (reference sequence). The CDR3, as DNA: TGTGCCGCCGGGGGCTGGAGCAATCAGCCCCAGCATTTT. Protein product: CAAGGWSNQPQHF.

The chain has TRBV30 and TRBJ2-1; D is ambiguous. The CDR3 loop spans 14 amino acids. Trimming left V 0 bases short and J 6 bases short, with 12 bases between. Germline assignment: CDR1 GTSNPN and CDR2 SVGIG (reference sequence). Here the CDR3 reads CAWSVRTGFNEQFF. DNA of the CDR3: TGTGCCTGGAGTGTACGGACCGGCTTCAATGAGCAGTTCTTC.

The gene calls are TRBV7-8 and TRBJ2-1, with TRBD1 as a possible D gene (6 bases). Trimming cost V 3 bases and J 2 bases, with 14 bases left between them. This CDR3 contains 16 residues. Germline assignment: CDR1 SGHVS and CDR2 FQNEAQ. The CDR3 loop is CASSFGRSGAYNEQFF. CDR3 DNA sequence: TGTGCCAGCAGCTTTGGACGTTCAGGGGCCTACAATGAGCAGTTCTTC.